The next 21 T cell receptor beta chains were all read from a single sample in a study of T cells in Graves' hyperthyroidism and ophthalmopathy. Authors of the study amplified TCR beta CDR3 regions from RNA transcripts. HTBI primers were used for first-round RT-PCR of the TCR CDR3. TCRdb re-called the multiplex PCR reads through MiXCR, storing one row per CDR3 protein. The sample holds nearly 600,000 distinct CDR3 sequences, more than 11% seen once. The sequencing input was blood. The receptors stem from a woman in her 30s with Graves' hyperthyroidism that later progressed to Graves' ophthalmopathy.

In this sample, this clonotype turned up many times. The gene calls are TRBV20-1 and TRBJ2-1; 10 bases line up with TRBD1. CDR3 length equals 14 residues. Germline CDR1 is DFQATT and CDR2 is SNEGSKA (reference sequence). The chain's CDR3 is CRAGTGEIYNEQFF. CDR3 nucleotides: TGCAGGGCCGGGACAGGGGAAATCTACAATGAGCAGTTCTTC.

Turning to this clonotype: Here the CDR3 omits its conserved ending phenylalanine or tryptophan, so a read error is the likely source. J is TRBJ1-1 and V is TRBV7-2; 7 nucleotides agree with TRBD1. Germline assignment: CDR1 SGHTA and CDR2 FQGNSA. With 4 bases clipped from V and 0 bases from J, the junction kept 2 bases outside the gene matches. The CDR3 spans 14 residues. CDR3 sequence reads: CASSSQGLNTEAFL. CDR3 coding DNA: TGTGCCAGCAGCTCACAGGGGCTGAACACTGAAGCTTTCCTT.

DNA of the CDR3: TGTGCCAGCCGCACCACCTCTACAGGGGCCAGCTCCTACGAGCAGTACTTC. Translating gives CASRTTSTGASSYEQYF. The genes are TRBV2 and TRBJ2-7; 7 bases line up with TRBD1. Germline V lookup: CDR1 SNHLY, CDR2 FYNNEI. The CDR3 runs to 17 residues. The V segment lost 8 bases and the J segment 0 bases; nucleotides outside the gene matches: 16.

This clonotype has only a few counts. Sequence at one end of the junction differs from germline and may be a read error. The chain links TRBV7-2 to TRBJ2-7; 10 bases are shared with TRBD2. Looked up from germline, CDR1 is SGHTA and CDR2 is FQGNSA. The length of the CDR3 is 16 residues. CDR3 protein: CASSPAQLAGSYAQYF. CDR3 DNA sequence: TGTGCCAGCAGCCCCGCTCAACTAGCGGGATCCTACGCGCAGTACTTC. The variable domain in full, completed from reference TRBV7-2 and TRBJ2-7, reads GAGVSQSPSNKVTEKGKDVELRCDPISGHTALYWYRQSLGQGLEFLIYFQGNSAPDKSGLPSDRFSAERTGGSVSTLTIQRTQQEDSAVYLCASSPAQLAGSYAQYFGPGTRLTVT.

This clonotype occurred many times. V is TRBV28 and J is TRBJ2-1; 7 nucleotides agree with TRBD2. V lost 2 bases, J lost 8 bases, and 9 bases stayed unmatched. This CDR3 contains 15 residues. Germline loops: CDR1 MDHEN, CDR2 SYDVKM. In nucleotides, the CDR3 is TGTGCCAGCAGTTTAAGGTGGGAGGGCCAGGATGAGCAGTTCTTC. This encodes CASSLRWEGQDEQFF.

At least ten counts were recorded for this clonotype. The chain employs TRBV18 and TRBJ2-3, with 7 bases lining up with TRBD2. Trimming removed 3 bases from V and 1 base from J; junction bases left unmatched: 4. Germline V CDR1 and CDR2: KGHSH, LQKENI. The CDR3 length is 15 residues. The CDR3 DNA is TGTGCCAGCTCACCCCCGCTAGCGGGCACAGATACGCAGTATTTT. It is translated as CASSPPLAGTDTQYF.

The sample holds many counts of this clonotype. The rearrangement links TRBV30 to TRBJ2-1, with 10 nucleotides matching TRBD2. From germline, CDR1 is GTSNPN and CDR2 SVGIG (reference sequence). Trimming at V came to 5 bases and at J to 1 base, leaving 5 bases not matched to a gene. The CDR3 covers 15 residues. DNA for the CDR3: TGTGCCTGGGGGGGACTAGCGTTATCCTACAATGAGCAGTTCTTC. This codes for CAWGGLALSYNEQFF.

The sample holds a few counts of this clonotype. V usage is TRBV19 and J usage is TRBJ1-2, with a tentative D call TRBD1 (5 bases). This CDR3 has 10 amino acids. The V gene lost 7 bases and the J gene lost 7 bases, with 7 bases spanning the gap. CDR1 is LNHDA and CDR2 is SQIVND in the germline V gene (reference sequence). The CDR3 nucleotides read TGTGCCAGTAAAGGGGTTGGCTACACCTTC. It specifies CASKGVGYTF. The full variable domain, in which reference TRBV19 and TRBJ1-2 provide the parts outside the CDR3, is DGGITQSPKYLFRKEGQNVTLSCEQNLNHDAMYWYRQDPGQGLRLIYYSQIVNDFQKGDIAEGYSVSREKKESFPLTVTSAQKNPTAFYLCASKGVGYTFGSGTRLTVV.

The rearrangement links TRBV30 to TRBJ2-7, with D possibly TRBD2 on 6 matching bases. CDR3 length: 16 amino acids. V lost 4 bases to trimming and J lost 7 bases, with 26 bases between them. Per the germline V gene, CDR1 is GTSNPN and CDR2 is SVGIG (reference sequence). The CDR3 DNA is TGTGCCTGGACTAGATCCAGGGACTCCATCCCCGGTGAGCAGTACTTC. Residues: CAWTRSRDSIPGEQYF.

This clonotype was seen more than once but under ten times. This rearrangement joins TRBV10-3 to TRBJ2-2, with D tentatively TRBD2 (7 bases). CDR3 length equals 14 residues. V lost 11 bases and J lost 2, with 15 bases in between. The germline V gene has CDR1 ENHRY and CDR2 SYGVKD. CDR3 nucleotides: TGTGCCTCGGGGGCTAGCGGAAACACCGGGGAGCTGTTTTTT. As protein: CASGASGNTGELFF.

This clonotype was observed many times. V usage is TRBV12-3 or TRBV12-4 and J usage is TRBJ1-5; TRBD1 is a possible D gene (6 bases). Trimming pared 5 bases from V and 3 bases from J, leaving 14 bases between. The CDR3 has 15 residues. The CDR3: CASSRNTGFNQPQHF. In DNA, the CDR3 is TGTGCCAGCAGTCGCAATACAGGGTTCAATCAGCCCCAGCATTTT.

This clonotype was detected a few times. This rearrangement joins TRBV19 to TRBJ2-1; tentative D call: TRBD1 (6 bases). Per germline, CDR1 LNHDA and CDR2 SQIVND (reference sequence). The CDR3 extends over 13 amino acids. Deletions cut 0 bases from V and 14 bases from J, with 14 bases between. CDR3 loop: CASSIDLRGIKFF. CDR3 nucleotides: TGTGCCAGTAGTATAGATCTAAGGGGGATCAAGTTCTTC.

This clonotype has ten or more counts. The V gene is TRBV6-1, the J gene TRBJ1-3, with D perhaps matching TRBD1 (6 bases). Per germline, CDR1 MNHNS and CDR2 SASEGT. V lost 3 bases, J lost 1 base, and 10 bases lay in between. This CDR3 spans 15 amino acids. The CDR3 loop is CASSDRGTSGNTIYF. In DNA form, the CDR3 reads TGTGCCAGCAGTGATAGGGGGACTTCTGGAAACACCATATATTTT.

This clonotype was seen many times. The chain recombines TRBV7-2 with TRBJ2-7, with D maybe TRBD1 (6 bases). The CDR3 loop spans 16 amino acids. Trimming took 5 bases from V and 3 from J, leaving 20 bases between them. Germline CDR1 reads SGHTA; CDR2 reads FQGNSA. This CDR3 reads CASSNKGQIAYYEQYF. As DNA, the CDR3 is TGTGCCAGCAGCAATAAAGGACAGATAGCTTACTACGAGCAGTACTTC.

This clonotype was picked up many times. This CDR3 reads CASSNGLGRENQPQHF. The DNA for the CDR3 is TGTGCCAGTAGTAATGGGCTTGGGAGGGAAAATCAGCCCCAGCATTTT. This chain connects TRBV19 to TRBJ1-5, with D hard to call. Germline V gives CDR1 LNHDA, CDR2 SQIVND (reference sequence). CDR3 length: 16 residues. V was cut by 4 bases and J by 4 bases, with 17 bases left in between.

There are many counts of this clonotype. This sequence joins TRBV6-1 and TRBJ2-5; 12 bases line up with TRBD2. Per germline, CDR1 MNHNS and CDR2 SASEGT. CDR3 size: 14 residues. With 5 bases clipped from V and 6 bases from J, the junction kept 4 bases outside the gene matches. The CDR3 sequence is CASSLGTSGQTQYF. The CDR3 DNA reads TGTGCCAGCAGTCTCGGGACTAGCGGGCAGACCCAGTACTTC.

V usage is TRBV28 and J usage is TRBJ1-2, with a weak D call TRBD1 (6 bases). The CDR3 covers 13 residues. V was trimmed by 6 bases and J by 4 bases, leaving 12 bases between them. In germline, CDR1 is MDHEN, CDR2 SYDVKM. This CDR3 reads CASRYRETYGYTF. Here the CDR3 DNA reads TGTGCCAGCAGATACAGGGAAACCTATGGCTACACCTTC.

V is TRBV30 and J is TRBJ2-7; possible D gene TRBD1, 5 bases. The ends were cut back, 0 bases at V and 5 bases at J, with 17 bases in the middle. Germline CDR1 and CDR2: GTSNPN and SVGIG (reference sequence). This CDR3 is 15 amino acids long. The CDR3 region is CAWSVRAGCPHEQYF. The CDR3 DNA reads as TGTGCCTGGAGTGTAAGGGCAGGGTGCCCCCACGAGCAGTACTTC. Complete variable domain (other parts from reference TRBV30 and TRBJ2-7): SQTIHQWPATLVQPVGSPLSLECTVEGTSNPNLYWYRQAAGRGLQLLFYSVGIGQISSEVPQNLSASRPQDRQFILSSKKLLLSDSGFYLCAWSVRAGCPHEQYFGPGTRLTVT.

Note on this clonotype: This could be a read error, since a much larger clone is one nucleotide away. The CDR3 DNA follows: TGTGCCAGCAGACCCAGCCTGCAAGCAACTAATGAAAAACTGGTTTTT. It translates to CASRPSLQATNEKLVF. The chain joins TRBV6-1 to TRBJ1-4; D unresolved. CDR1 is MNHNS and CDR2 is SASEGT in the germline V gene. The CDR3 consists of 16 residues.

This clonotype was seen repeatedly, ten times or more. This chain connects TRBV15 to TRBJ2-5, with 10 bases that match TRBD2. V was pared by 6 bases and J by 5 bases, with 6 bases of the junction left unmatched. Germline V gene data show CDR1 as LNHNV and CDR2 as YYDKDF (reference sequence). This CDR3 has 14 amino acids. The CDR3 reads CATSQLAGMETQYF. CDR3 DNA: TGTGCCACCAGTCAACTAGCGGGAATGGAGACCCAGTACTTC.

The chain has TRBV7-9 and TRBJ2-7; the match to TRBD1 covers 7 bases. The V gene's germline CDR1 is SEHNR and CDR2 FQNEAQ (reference sequence). J lost 1 base, V lost 5 bases, and 5 bases had no gene match. This CDR3 has 14 amino acids. In nucleotides, the CDR3 is TGTGCCAGCAGCGATGGGACAGAGTCCTACGAGCAGTACTTC. Its protein product is CASSDGTESYEQYF.